This T cell receptor beta chain was identified during a study of T cell responses to AZD1222 COVID-19 vaccine. This clone was seen once. Its antigen is unidentified. This CDR3 region has 15 residues. The germline V gene has CDR1 SGHDN and CDR2 FVKESK. Trimming pared 4 bases from V and 2 bases from J, leaving 12 bases between. The table came from immunoSEQ multiplex PCR; TCRdb's copy has only in-frame clones and leaves some out. The sample has over 150,000 clones, 85% to 90% seen once. Notes on the study in general: Per reports, nearly half of all spike-specific TCRs target regions that are unmutated in variants. Of the AZD1222 recipients, only five to seven were seropositive at baseline. The sample set comprised mostly white British donors with more females, and clonal diversity was possibly underestimated. When two AZD1222 doses had been given, Spike-specific TCR breadth and depth rose.

This chain links TRBV14 with TRBJ2-1; unclear D gene. This material consisted of peripheral blood, taken on day 0 of AZD1222 vaccination. The sequence came from an adult in good health. In DNA form, the CDR3 reads TGTGCCAGCAGCCTCTCCTCATTTCCCTACAATGAGCAGTTCTTC. It encodes CASSLSSFPYNEQFF.